The rows below give T cell receptor beta chains drawn from one sample of a study of metastatic and nonmetastatic thyroid tumors. TCRdb reanalyzed the PCR reads with MiXCR. The sample lists about 82,000 clones, under 15% occurring once. Sequencing used tumor tissue. All receptors come from a female donor with papillary thyroid cancer or a benign thyroid nodule (not recorded which). Some clones in this sample may be carry-over from other donors' samples. CDR3s include the opening cysteine and the closing phenylalanine or tryptophan. The D gene is left open where the match is weak. For some rows the clone size is stated as once, few or many, or as a class when expanded; others skip it.

TRBJ2-7	TRBV11-2	-	TRBD2	TGTGCCAGCAGCTTGGCGGGAGCTTTTTACGAGCAGTACTTC	CASSLAGAFYEQYF
TRBJ1-2	TRBV19	many	-	TGTGCCAGTACCATAGAAGGGTCTGGCTACACCTTC	CASTIEGSGYTF
TRBJ2-7	TRBV2	many	-	TGTGCCAGCAGTGAGGGGGCCCTAACCTACGAGCAGTACTTC	CASSEGALTYEQYF
TRBJ2-2	TRBV11-2	many	TRBD2	TGTGCCAGCAGCTTAGGACTAGCGGGACCGGGCACCGGGGAGCTGTTTTTT	CASSLGLAGPGTGELFF
TRBJ1-1	TRBV5-1	many	-	TGCGCCAGCAGCCGTATTCGGGGCGAGAACACTGAAGCTTTCTTT	CASSRIRGENTEAFF
TRBJ1-1	TRBV11-2	many	-	TGTGCCAGCAGCCAGACTTATCAGACTGAAGCTTTCTTT	CASSQTYQTEAFF
TRBJ2-3	TRBV11-1	-	-	TGTGCTAGCAGCTTTGGCGCCAGAAGCACAGATACGCAGTATTTT	CASSFGARSTDTQYF
TRBJ1-1	TRBV20-1	many	-	TGCAGTGCTAGAGATTTGACGAACACTGAAGCTTTCTTT	CSARDLTNTEAFF
TRBJ2-1	TRBV6-5	many	-	TGTGCCAGCACAAGCTCCTCAAGGGGGGAGCGGTACAATGAGCAGTTCTTC	CASTSSSRGERYNEQFF
TRBJ2-6	TRBV19	many	TRBD1	TGTGCCAGTTCGGGACAGGCGATCTCTGGGGCCAACGTCCTGACTTTC	CASSGQAISGANVLTF
TRBJ2-5	TRBV11-3	many	-	TGTGCCAGCAGCTTAGGGCTATCTTCTGAGACCCAGTACTTC	CASSLGLSSETQYF
TRBJ2-1	TRBV12-3/TRBV12-4	many	TRBD2	TGTGCCACCAGGGTGGCGGGAGGGGGATACAATGAGCAGTTCTTC	CATRVAGGGYNEQFF
TRBJ1-5	TRBV20-1	-	-	TGCAGTGCTAGACACCCCGGGCGTTATGATCAGCCCCAACATTTT	CSARHPGRYDQPQHF
TRBJ1-1	TRBV6-5	many	-	TGTGCCAGCAGTTACTCCGGGGGCCTGAACACTGAAGCTTTCTTT	CASSYSGGLNTEAFF
TRBJ1-1	TRBV5-1	many	-	TGCGCCAGCACCCCCTGGGGGGCAGGGATCATGAACACTGAAGCTTTCTTT	CASTPWGAGIMNTEAFF
TRBJ2-5	TRBV19	many	-	TGTGCCAGTAGTAGGGGGGGGGCAGAGACCCAGTACTTC	CASSRGGAETQYF
TRBJ2-3	TRBV2	many	-	TGTGCCAGCAGTGGTGGGACAGATACGCAGTATTTT	CASSGGTDTQYF
TRBJ2-3	TRBV20-1	-	TRBD2	TGCAGTGCCGTTCCTCGGGTTGGCCAGCGGGAGGGCCCGGATACGCAGTATTTT	CSAVPRVGQREGPDTQYF
TRBJ1-4	TRBV5-1	many	TRBD1	TGCGCCAGCAGCTCGGGACAGCTTGAAAAACTGTTTTTT	CASSSGQLEKLFF
TRBJ2-7	TRBV3-1	many	TRBD1	TGTGCCAGCAGCCACTCCGGGACAGGGGTCTACGAGCAGTACTTC	CASSHSGTGVYEQYF
TRBJ1-5	TRBV5-6	many	-	TGTGCCAGCAGCAGAGGGGACACCAGATTACGCAATCAGCCCCAGCATTTT	CASSRGDTRLRNQPQHF
TRBJ1-1	TRBV7-9	many	TRBD1	TGTGCCAGCAGCGACAGGGCTCTGAACACTGAAGCTTTCTTT	CASSDRALNTEAFF
TRBJ2-7	TRBV20-1	many	-	TGCAGTGCTAGATACCTTAAGGGGCCAGGGTCCGGGGTGGGAAGCTACGAGCAGTACTTC	CSARYLKGPGSGVGSYEQYF
TRBJ1-1	TRBV15	many	-	TGTGCCACCAGCAGAGGGAGGACAAGGGACACTGAAGCTTTCTTT	CATSRGRTRDTEAFF
TRBJ1-1	TRBV6-5	many	-	TGTGCCAGCAGTTACGGTTGGGATTTGGAAGCTTTCTTT	CASSYGWDLEAFF
TRBJ2-2	TRBV20-1	many	-	TGCAGTGCTAGAGCTGGGAACACAGGACTTACGAACACCGGGGAGCTGTTTTTT	CSARAGNTGLTNTGELFF
TRBJ2-1	TRBV7-2	many	TRBD1	TGTGCCAGCAGCCTGCGGACAGGCTCCTACAATGAGCAGTTCTTC	CASSLRTGSYNEQFF
TRBJ2-2	TRBV2	-	-	TGTGCCAGCAGGGAGGGGACTTATAACACCGGGGAGCTGCCTTTT	CASREGTYNTGELPF
TRBJ2-1	TRBV6-1	few	-	TGTGCCAGCGCCTGGTGTGTCGATGAGCAGTTCTTC	CASAWCVDEQFF
TRBJ2-3	TRBV6-5	-	-	TGTGCCAGCAGTTACTCGACTACGTATACGCAGTATTTT	CASSYSTTYTQYF
TRBJ2-3	TRBV7-2	many	TRBD2	TGTGCCAGCAGCTTAACTAGCGGGAGGGTAGATACGCAGTATTTT	CASSLTSGRVDTQYF
TRBJ1-1	TRBV5-6	-	-	TGTGCCAGCAGCTTTGCAGGGGTTAAAACTGAAGCTTTCTTT	CASSFAGVKTEAFF